This passage covers 8 T cell receptor beta chains from one sample sequenced in a study of lymphopenia after photon versus proton radiotherapy. Clones were sequenced by immunoSEQ multiplex PCR, and TCRdb holds only the in-frame ones, with some missing. The sample carries 50,000 to 70,000 clones, around 87% recorded once. Sequencing used peripheral blood, obtained from a patient treated with proton-based radiotherapy. The receptor set was obtained from an elderly man with esophageal cancer.

The rearrangement joins TRBV20-1 to TRBJ2-1; D possibly corresponds to TRBD2 (6 bases). This CDR3 is built from 11 residues. Germline values: CDR1 DFQATT, CDR2 SNEGSKA (reference sequence). The germline V and J ends were trimmed by 4 bases and 7 bases, with 8 bases remaining between them. CDR3 bases: TGCAGTGCTAACCGGGGGAATGAGCAGTTCTTC. As protein: CSANRGNEQFF.

This chain uses TRBV14 with TRBJ1-2; TRBD1 matches 9 bases. Germline V gene sequence: CDR1 SGHDN, CDR2 FVKESK. This CDR3 has 16 residues. The V and J ends lost 0 bases and 8 bases, in that order; junction bases with no gene match: 10. CDR3 DNA: TGTGCCAGCAGCCAAGATCTTTCCGGGACAGGGCTGGGCTACACCTTC. This encodes CASSQDLSGTGLGYTF.

V and J are TRBV19 and TRBJ2-2, with TRBD2 matching 11 bases. CDR3 length: 22 amino acids. Germline lookup yields CDR1 LNHDA and CDR2 SQIVND (reference sequence). V lost 3 bases, J lost 1 base, and 19 bases stayed unmatched. In DNA form, the CDR3 reads TGTGCCAGTAGTATTCCCCTCGGCCCTTGGCTAGCGGGGGGAATGAACACCGGGGAGCTGTTTTTT. Encoded protein: CASSIPLGPWLAGGMNTGELFF.

V gene TRBV7-6 combines with J gene TRBJ1-4; D call uncertain. This CDR3 has 15 residues. Germline CDR1 and CDR2: SGHVS and FNYEAQ. Trimming stripped 5 bases from V and 6 bases from J, with 16 bases between. CDR3 residues: CASSRNPGADEKLFF. DNA of the CDR3: TGTGCCAGCAGCCGCAACCCCGGCGCAGATGAAAAACTGTTTTTT. Supplemented by reference TRBV7-6 and TRBJ1-4, the full variable domain reads GAGVSQSPRYKVTKRGQDVALRCDPISGHVSLYWYRQALGQGPEFLTYFNYEAQQDKSGLPNDRFSAERPEGSISTLTIQRTEQRDSAMYRCASSRNPGADEKLFFGSGTQLSVL.

Written as DNA, the CDR3 is TGTGCCAGCAGTGCCAGTTCCCCTGAGACCCAGTACTTC. It yields the protein CASSASSPETQYF. The rearrangement uses TRBV25-1 and TRBJ2-5; no clear D. The CDR3 sequence is 13 residues long. Per germline, CDR1 MGHDK and CDR2 SYGVNS. V lost 4 bases and J 5 bases, leaving 11 bases between the germline ends.

This clone has a handful of counts. The same CDR3 also results from other DNA sequences found in this sample. V gene TRBV18 combines with J gene TRBJ2-3; no clear D gene. V lost 1 base and J 3 bases, leaving 5 bases between the germline ends. The CDR3 runs 13 residues. The germline CDR1 and CDR2 sequences are KGHSH and LQKENI. CDR3 loop: CASSPLGTDTQYF. The CDR3 DNA sequence: TGTGCCAGCTCACCACTGGGGACAGATACGCAGTATTTT.

The chain has TRBV10-1 and TRBJ1-1; 8 nucleotides match TRBD1. Germline V gives CDR1 WNHNN, CDR2 SYGVQD (reference sequence). The V segment lost 6 bases and the J segment 6 bases; nucleotides outside the gene matches: 9. The CDR3 totals 14 residues. DNA for the CDR3: TGCGCCAGCAGCGAACAGGGGGTCGGTCCTGAAGCTTTCTTT. Its translation is CASSEQGVGPEAFF.

The rearrangement joins TRBV6-1 to TRBJ1-1; tentatively, D is TRBD1 (6 bases). Germline V gene data show CDR1 as MNHNS and CDR2 as SASEGT. V was shortened by 3 bases and J by 8 bases, with 13 bases between the two germline ends. CDR3 length: 13 amino acids. The CDR3 sequence: CASSDGRGAEAFF. The CDR3 coding sequence is TGTGCCAGCAGTGACGGGAGGGGGGCCGAAGCTTTCTTT.